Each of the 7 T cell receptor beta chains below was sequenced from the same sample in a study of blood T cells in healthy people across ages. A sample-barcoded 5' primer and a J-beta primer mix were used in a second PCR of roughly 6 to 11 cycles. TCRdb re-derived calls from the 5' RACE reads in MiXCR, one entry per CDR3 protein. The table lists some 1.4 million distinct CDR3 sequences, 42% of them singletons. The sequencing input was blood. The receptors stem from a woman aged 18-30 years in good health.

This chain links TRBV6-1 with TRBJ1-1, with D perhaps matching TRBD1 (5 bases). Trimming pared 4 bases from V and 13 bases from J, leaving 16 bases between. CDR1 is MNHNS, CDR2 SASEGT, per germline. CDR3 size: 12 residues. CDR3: CASSVVGEDGFF. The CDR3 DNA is TGTGCCAGCAGTGTGGTGGGGGAGGACGGTTTCTTT.

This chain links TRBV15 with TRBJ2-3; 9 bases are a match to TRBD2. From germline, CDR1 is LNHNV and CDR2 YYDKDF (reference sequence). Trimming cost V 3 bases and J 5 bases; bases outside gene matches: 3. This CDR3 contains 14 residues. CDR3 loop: CATSSGLARDTQYF. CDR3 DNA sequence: TGTGCCACCAGCAGCGGACTAGCGAGAGATACGCAGTATTTT.

In nucleotides, the CDR3 is TGTGCCTGGCAATTCGGGAATTCACCCCTCCACTTT. Residues: CAWQFGNSPLHF. The chain recombines TRBV30 with TRBJ1-6; D gene ambiguous. Trimming took 5 bases from V and 7 from J, leaving 9 bases between them. In germline, CDR1 is GTSNPN, CDR2 SVGIG (reference sequence). The CDR3 covers 12 residues.

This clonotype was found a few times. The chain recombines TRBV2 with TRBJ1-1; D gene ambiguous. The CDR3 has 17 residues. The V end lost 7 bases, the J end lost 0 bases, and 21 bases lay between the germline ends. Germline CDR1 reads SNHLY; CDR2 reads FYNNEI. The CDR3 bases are TGTGCCAGCAAGATCTGGGCTCCTGATATCATGAACACTGAAGCTTTCTTT. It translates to CASKIWAPDIMNTEAFF.

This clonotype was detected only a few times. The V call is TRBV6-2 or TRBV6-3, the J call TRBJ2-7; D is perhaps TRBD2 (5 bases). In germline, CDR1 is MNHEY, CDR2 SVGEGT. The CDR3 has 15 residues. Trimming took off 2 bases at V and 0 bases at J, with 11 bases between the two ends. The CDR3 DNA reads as TGTGCCAGCAGTTACCTAACGGGGAGCTCCTACGAGCAGTACTTC. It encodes CASSYLTGSSYEQYF.

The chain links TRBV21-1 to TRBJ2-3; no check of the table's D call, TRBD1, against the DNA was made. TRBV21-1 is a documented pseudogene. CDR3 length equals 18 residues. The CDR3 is CASSNRNRDRPSTDTQYF. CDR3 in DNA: TGTGCCAGCAGCAACCGAAATCGGGACAGACCTAGCACAGATACGCAGTATTTT.

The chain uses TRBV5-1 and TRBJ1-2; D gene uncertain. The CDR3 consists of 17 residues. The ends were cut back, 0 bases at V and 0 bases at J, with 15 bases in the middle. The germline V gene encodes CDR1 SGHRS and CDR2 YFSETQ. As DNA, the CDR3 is TGCGCCAGCAGCTTGGACGTAGGGAGGGCCCCTAACTATGGCTACACCTTC. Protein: CASSLDVGRAPNYGYTF.